The T cell receptor beta chain described here comes from a study of T cells in Graves' hyperthyroidism and ophthalmopathy. This clonotype was counted many times. The antigen is undetermined. The TCR beta CDR3 regions underwent amplification using RNA transcripts as the source. HTBI primers were employed in a first-round RT-PCR of the TCR CDR3. MiXCR was run by TCRdb on the multiplex PCR reads, yielding one entry per CDR3 protein. The sample holds approximately 600,000 distinct CDR3 sequences, roughly 15% seen once. Regarding the study as a whole: The model identified upcoming ophthalmopathy a median 6.5 months ahead of onset.

Investigators excluded patients with uncontrolled infection, other autoimmune disease, pregnancy or lactation. Each diagnosis was grounded in clinical symptoms, serum thyroxine and TRAb, thyroid ultrasound, and orbital computed tomography. Germline V CDR1 and CDR2: MNHNS, SASEGT. Trimming removed 10 bases at V and 1 base at J, with 16 bases between. This CDR3 comprises 14 residues. The chain joins TRBV6-1 to TRBJ1-1; possibly TRBD1 for D (5 bases). The sequence came from a woman aged 35 to 49 with Graves' ophthalmopathy. The sequencing input was blood. The CDR3 DNA reads as TGTGCCACCTCTGGGGGGGTCGGGAACACTGAAGCTTTCTTT. Translation gives CATSGGVGNTEAFF.